A single sample is the source of the 10 T cell receptor beta chains below, sequenced in a study of blood T cell repertoires in COVID-19. TCRdb keeps only in-frame clones here, not all; method: immunoSEQ multiplex PCR. The sample lists roughly 200,000 clones, about 90% occurring once. The sample taken for sequencing was PBMCs or T cells enriched from blood (not recorded which). The receptors come from a man aged 25-45 years who had recovered from COVID-19.

The gene calls are TRBV9 and TRBJ2-7; 7 nucleotides agree with TRBD1. Looked up from germline, CDR1 is SGDLS and CDR2 is YYNGEE. V shed 4 bases and J 2 bases; nucleotides not matched to a gene: 9. The CDR3 length is 15 residues. The CDR3 region has the DNA TGTGCCAGCAGCCCCGGACAGGCCCTAACCTACGAGCAGTACTTC. Residues: CASSPGQALTYEQYF.

V and J are TRBV3-1 (or the pseudogene TRBV3-2) and TRBJ2-7; D is possibly TRBD2 (5 bases). Trimming removed 6 bases from V and 0 bases from J, with 15 bases in between. Germline CDR1 LGHDT, CDR2 YNNKEL (reference sequence). CDR3 length: 15 amino acids. The chain's CDR3 is CASRGSGWSSYEQYF. In DNA form, the CDR3 reads TGTGCCAGCAGGGGCAGCGGCTGGAGCTCCTACGAGCAGTACTTC.

This chain uses TRBV7-2 with TRBJ2-1, with TRBD2 matching 12 bases. Per the germline V gene, CDR1 is SGHTA and CDR2 is FQGNSA. The V and J ends lost 1 base and 4 bases, in that order; junction bases with no gene match: 11. The CDR3 runs to 19 residues. CDR3 protein: CASSLEASGGVHEYNEQFF. CDR3 DNA sequence: TGTGCCAGCAGCTTAGAGGCTAGCGGGGGGGTCCACGAATACAATGAGCAGTTCTTC.

Only one count was recorded for this clone. This chain joins TRBV21-1 and TRBJ2-3; the table assigns TRBD2, which was not confirmed against the DNA. TRBV21-1 is a pseudogene segment. CDR3 size: 15 residues. CDR3 DNA: TGTGCCAGCAGTTGGACTAGCGGTAGCACAGATACGCAGTATTTT. Amino acid sequence: CASSWTSGSTDTQYF.

The chain uses TRBV6-2 or TRBV6-3 and TRBJ2-5; a possible D gene is TRBD2 (6 bases). Trimming shortened V by 6 bases and J by 5 bases, and 16 bases separated the two germline ends. Per the germline V gene, CDR1 is MNHEY and CDR2 is SVGEGT. This CDR3 region has 14 residues. CDR3 in DNA: TGTGCCAGCAGCCAAAGACTAGGCGGGGAGACCCAGTACTTC. It specifies CASSQRLGGETQYF.

The rearrangement joins TRBV10-1 to TRBJ2-3; D ambiguous. Trimming cost V 2 bases and J 1 base, with 10 bases left between them. Germline assignment: CDR1 WNHNN and CDR2 SYGVQD (reference sequence). This CDR3 is built from 15 residues. The CDR3 reads CASSEATSGTDTQYF. The DNA for the CDR3 is TGCGCCAGCAGTGAGGCAACTTCGGGCACAGATACGCAGTATTTT.

This clone appeared a single time. The chain combines TRBV27 with TRBJ2-7; 8 bases fit TRBD1. CDR3 length equals 15 residues. Germline values: CDR1 MNHEY, CDR2 SMNVEV (reference sequence). V was clipped by 2 bases and J by 3 bases; unmatched bases: 6. In DNA form, the CDR3 reads TGTGCCAGCAGTTTAACCGGGACAGGAAGCTACGAGCAGTACTTC. Protein: CASSLTGTGSYEQYF.

The CDR3, as DNA: TGTGCCAGCTCACCACCTGCAGGGGGAGTAAGCACTGAAGCTTTCTTT. Residues: CASSPPAGGVSTEAFF. The rearrangement links TRBV18 to TRBJ1-1; 7 nucleotides agree with TRBD1. Looked up from germline, CDR1 is KGHSH and CDR2 is LQKENI. Trimming removed 0 bases from V and 4 bases from J; junction bases left unmatched: 8. The CDR3 is 16 amino acids. The full variable domain, with the rest looked up from reference TRBV18 and TRBJ1-1, is NAGVMQNPRHLVRRRGQEARLRCSPMKGHSHVYWYRQLPEEGLKFMVYLQKENIIDESGMPKERFSAEFPKEGPSILRIQQVVRGDSAAYFCASSPPAGGVSTEAFFGQGTRLTVV.

The V call is TRBV7-9, the J call TRBJ2-2, with 8 nucleotides matching TRBD2. The CDR3 runs 16 residues. Germline-derived CDR1 and CDR2 are SEHNR and FQNEAQ (reference sequence). V lost 5 bases and J lost 5; bases outside the gene matches: 10. CDR3 nucleotides: TGTGCCAGCAGCCAGCTCCGGGGGGGATCGACCGGGGAGCTGTTTTTT. Translating it yields CASSQLRGGSTGELFF. Looking up the rest from reference TRBV7-9 and TRBJ2-2 gives the full variable domain: DTGVSQNPRHKITKRGQNVTFRCDPISEHNRLYWYRQTLGQGPEFLTYFQNEAQLEKSRLLSDRFSAERPKGSFSTLEIQRTEQGDSAMYLCASSQLRGGSTGELFFGEGSRLTVL.

V is TRBV6-5 and J is TRBJ1-2; a weak D match, TRBD1 (6 bases). This CDR3 spans 14 amino acids. CDR1 and CDR2 from the germline V gene are MNHEY and SVGAGI. Trimming took 8 bases from V and 4 from J, leaving 17 bases between them. CDR3 coding DNA: TGTGCCAGCGTCACGCAGGGGTTGGGCTATGGCTACACCTTC. This gives the protein CASVTQGLGYGYTF.